This T cell receptor (beta chain) was sequenced for a study of cytomegalovirus exposure and HLA in healthy donors. Study-wide background: In an earlier analysis, approximately 120 million unique TCR beta sequences were found from some 170 million T cells.

V was cut by 5 bases and J by 1 base, with 12 bases left in between. Germline-derived CDR1 and CDR2 are SNHLY and FYNNEI. CDR3 length equals 14 residues. Notes on the study in general: CMV serostatus was the sole immune exposure data available.

Notes on this clone: Its specificity is not known.

It was with 60 Vbeta and 13 Jbeta primers that the PCR ran. Measured with immunoSEQ multiplex PCR; TCRdb has only the in-frame clones, and not every one. The sample yields 90,000 to 110,000 clones, 65% to 85% seen once. The chain links TRBV2 to TRBJ2-7, with D perhaps matching TRBD1 (5 bases). Material for sequencing was PBMCs. The receptor was isolated from a male donor in good health and CMV-seronegative. This chain's CDR3 is CASSQDTQSYEQYF. CDR3 in DNA: TGTGCCAGCAGTCAGGACACGCAGTCCTACGAGCAGTACTTC.